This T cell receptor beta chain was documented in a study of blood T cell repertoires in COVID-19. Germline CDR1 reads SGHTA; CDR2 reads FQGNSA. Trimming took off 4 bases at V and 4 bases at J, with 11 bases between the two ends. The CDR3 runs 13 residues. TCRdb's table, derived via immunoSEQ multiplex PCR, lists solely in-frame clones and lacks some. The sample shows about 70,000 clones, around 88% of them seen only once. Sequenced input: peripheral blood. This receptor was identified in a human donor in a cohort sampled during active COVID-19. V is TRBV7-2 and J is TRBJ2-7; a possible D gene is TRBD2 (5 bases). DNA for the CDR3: TGTGCCAGCAGCTACCTCGGCGGGTACGAGCAGTACTTC. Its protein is CASSYLGGYEQYF.